This TCR beta chain was observed in a study of blood T cell repertoires in COVID-19. At the level of the study: Whether acute or convalescent, the COVID-19 samples came from the United States, Italy and Spain. Sample material is recorded as cDNA or gDNA derived from T cells, B-cell-depleted T cells, or PBMCs.

Under the authors' procedure: Reference gene primer amplification in the assay estimated nucleated cell counts. Sequenced by immunoSEQ multiplex PCR; TCRdb stores in-frame clones only, minus some. That table furnishes V, J and clone size, whereas the DNA furnished D and trimming. The sample includes about 290,000 clones, around four fifths of them seen just once. V gave up 1 base and J gave up 6 bases; unmatched junction bases: 6. The germline V gene has CDR1 SGHAT and CDR2 FQNNGV. The CDR3 is made up of 15 amino acids. This receptor was obtained from a woman aged 45-65 years with active or convalescent COVID-19. The sample taken for sequencing was peripheral blood. The genes are TRBV11-2 and TRBJ2-7, with TRBD2 matching over 10 bases. CDR3 DNA: TGTGCCAGCAGCTTAGTGCTAGCGGGAGTTGGCGAGCAGTACTTC. Translation: CASSLVLAGVGEQYF.